This T cell receptor (beta chain) was identified in a study of blood T cell repertoires in COVID-19. Study context: Whether acute or convalescent, the COVID-19 samples came from the United States, Italy and Spain. From T cells, B-cell-depleted T cells, or PBMCs came the material, which was cDNA or gDNA.

Original methodology: It was from reference gene primer amplification that nucleated cell counts were estimated. Clones were read by immunoSEQ multiplex PCR, and TCRdb kept only the in-frame ones, dropping some. V and J calls and clone size follow that table, whereas D and trimming were derived from the DNA. Of 200,000 or so clones in the sample, 65% to 90% were seen once. Trimming took 2 bases from V and 0 from J, leaving 7 bases between them. CDR1 is SGDLS and CDR2 is YYNGEE in the germline V gene. The CDR3 is 14 amino acids. V gene TRBV9 combines with J gene TRBJ2-3; D ambiguous. The sequencing input was peripheral blood. The TCR was taken from an elderly man with acute or convalescent COVID-19. The CDR3 spells CASSVVQSTDTQYF. The CDR3 bases are TGTGCCAGCAGCGTGGTGCAGAGCACAGATACGCAGTATTTT.